This is a list of T cell receptor beta chains from one sample in a study of PD-L1 blockade in urothelial cancer. Sequenced by immunoSEQ multiplex PCR; TCRdb stores in-frame clones only, minus some. The sample holds around 50,000 clones, 70% to 90% seen once. Sequences were derived from PBMCs, sampled around atezolizumab (anti-PD-L1) treatment. These receptors came from a man aged 50 to 60 with urothelial cancer. Both conserved end residues are part of each CDR3. The D gene is left open where the match is weak. Clone sizes are given selectively: once, few, many, or a class where the clone is expanded.

j_gene: TRBJ2-1; d_gene: NA; abundance: NA; v_gene: TRBV6-1; len: 13; CDR3aa: CANRPEGSNEQFF; CDR3nt: TGTGCCAACCGACCGGAAGGGAGCAATGAGCAGTTCTTC
j_gene: TRBJ1-1; d_gene: NA; abundance: NA; v_gene: TRBV11-2; len: 18; CDR3aa: CASSLGPLTTDWNTEAFF; CDR3nt: TGTGCCAGCAGCTTAGGACCCCTCACTACCGATTGGAACACTGAAGCTTTCTTT
j_gene: TRBJ2-3; d_gene: TRBD2; abundance: NA; v_gene: TRBV7-9; len: 16; CDR3aa: CASSIPGTRQPDTQYF; CDR3nt: TGTGCCAGCAGCATCCCGGGGACTAGGCAACCAGATACGCAGTATTTT
j_gene: TRBJ2-1; d_gene: TRBD2; abundance: NA; v_gene: TRBV9; len: 16; CDR3aa: CASSPRAGGFLNEQFF; CDR3nt: TGTGCCAGCAGCCCCCGAGCGGGGGGATTCTTAAATGAGCAGTTCTTC
j_gene: TRBJ2-5; d_gene: TRBD2; abundance: NA; v_gene: TRBV7-9; len: 14; CDR3aa: CASSPSGRSGEQYF; CDR3nt: TGTGCCAGCAGCCCTAGCGGGAGATCGGGAGAGCAGTACTTC
j_gene: TRBJ2-3; d_gene: NA; abundance: NA; v_gene: TRBV9; len: 16; CDR3aa: CASSVDGGTSTDTQYF; CDR3nt: TGTGCCAGCAGCGTAGACGGCGGGACTAGCACAGATACGCAGTATTTT
j_gene: TRBJ1-4; d_gene: NA; abundance: NA; v_gene: TRBV7-8; len: 16; CDR3aa: CASSERHLPTNEKLFF; CDR3nt: TGTGCCAGCAGCGAAAGACATCTTCCGACTAATGAAAAACTGTTTTTT
j_gene: TRBJ2-6; d_gene: NA; abundance: NA; v_gene: TRBV7-9; len: 14; CDR3aa: CASSLQQDPNVLTF; CDR3nt: TGTGCCAGCAGCTTACAGCAGGATCCCAACGTCCTGACTTTC
j_gene: TRBJ2-2; d_gene: NA; abundance: NA; v_gene: TRBV6-5; len: 13; CDR3aa: CASSYSGGVELFF; CDR3nt: TGTGCCAGCAGTTACTCGGGCGGGGTAGAGCTGTTTTTT
j_gene: TRBJ1-5; d_gene: TRBD1; abundance: NA; v_gene: TRBV30; len: 16; CDR3aa: CAWSPETGRSNQPQHF; CDR3nt: TGTGCCTGGAGTCCGGAGACAGGGAGAAGCAATCAGCCCCAGCATTTT
j_gene: TRBJ2-4; d_gene: NA; abundance: NA; v_gene: TRBV19; len: 16; CDR3aa: CASSIAGVIAKNIQYF; CDR3nt: TGTGCCAGTAGTATTGCAGGGGTTATAGCCAAAAACATTCAGTACTTC
j_gene: TRBJ2-3; d_gene: NA; abundance: NA; v_gene: TRBV11-3; len: 13; CDR3aa: CASSSRVTDTQYF; CDR3nt: TGTGCCAGCAGCTCCAGGGTAACAGATACGCAGTATTTT
j_gene: TRBJ2-5; d_gene: NA; abundance: NA; v_gene: TRBV30; len: 15; CDR3aa: CAWSPDRFFQETQYF; CDR3nt: TGTGCCTGGAGTCCTGACAGGTTTTTCCAAGAGACCCAGTACTTC
j_gene: TRBJ1-6; d_gene: TRBD1; abundance: NA; v_gene: TRBV9; len: 16; CDR3aa: CASSVGGAGQEVTLHF; CDR3nt: TGTGCCAGCAGCGTGGGGGGTGCTGGACAGGAGGTTACCCTCCACTTT
j_gene: TRBJ2-1; d_gene: NA; abundance: once; v_gene: TRBV7-6; len: 13; CDR3aa: CASSLGLYNEQFF; CDR3nt: TGTGCCAGCAGCCTCGGACTCTACAATGAGCAGTTCTTC
j_gene: TRBJ1-2; d_gene: NA; abundance: NA; v_gene: TRBV5-4; len: 15; CDR3aa: CASSPPGGGNYGYTF; CDR3nt: TGTGCCAGCAGCCCTCCCGGGGGAGGGAACTATGGCTACACCTTC
j_gene: TRBJ2-5; d_gene: TRBD2; abundance: NA; v_gene: TRBV7-8; len: 14; CDR3aa: CASTASGRGETQYF; CDR3nt: TGTGCCAGCACTGCTAGCGGGAGGGGGGAGACCCAGTACTTC
j_gene: TRBJ1-5; d_gene: NA; abundance: NA; v_gene: TRBV21-1; len: 15; CDR3aa: CASILKGLCNQPQHF; CDR3nt: TGTGCCAGCATACTAAAGGGGCTATGCAATCAGCCCCAGCATTTT